The following is a TCR beta chain sequence with its context. Original processing methods: The authors estimated nucleated cell counts from reference gene primer amplification. Sequencing used immunoSEQ multiplex PCR; TCRdb keeps in-frame clones, though not all of them. The V and J calls and clone size are taken from that table; D and trimming were inferred from the DNA. The sample shows fewer than 350,000 clones, about 91% of them seen only once. This specimen comes from a study of blood T cell repertoires in COVID-19. About the study: The samples span acute and convalescent COVID-19 from the United States, Italy and Spain.

The sequence came from a woman in her twenties or thirties with COVID-19, enrolled during active disease. The sequenced material came from peripheral blood.

For the CDR3, the DNA is TGTGCCAGCAGCCCAAACACGTTCCAGGCATACAATGAGCAGTTCTTC. Protein product: CASSPNTFQAYNEQFF. This chain connects TRBV7-6 to TRBJ2-1; D not resolved. Trimming pared 5 bases from V and 4 bases from J, leaving 18 bases between. Germline assignment: CDR1 SGHVS and CDR2 FNYEAQ. CDR3 length: 16 residues.